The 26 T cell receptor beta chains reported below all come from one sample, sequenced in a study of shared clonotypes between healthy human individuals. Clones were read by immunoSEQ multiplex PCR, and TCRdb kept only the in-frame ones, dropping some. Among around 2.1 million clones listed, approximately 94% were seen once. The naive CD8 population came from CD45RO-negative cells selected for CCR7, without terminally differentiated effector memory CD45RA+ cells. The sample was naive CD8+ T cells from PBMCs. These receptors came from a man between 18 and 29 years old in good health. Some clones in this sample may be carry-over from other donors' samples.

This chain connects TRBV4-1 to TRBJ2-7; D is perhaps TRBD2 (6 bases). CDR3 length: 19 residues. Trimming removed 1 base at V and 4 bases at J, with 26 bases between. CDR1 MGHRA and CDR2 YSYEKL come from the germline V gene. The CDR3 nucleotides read TGCGCCAGCAGCCAAGGACTCGAGTTTTTGGGGGGTTATCAGTACGAGCAGTACTTC. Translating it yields CASSQGLEFLGGYQYEQYF.

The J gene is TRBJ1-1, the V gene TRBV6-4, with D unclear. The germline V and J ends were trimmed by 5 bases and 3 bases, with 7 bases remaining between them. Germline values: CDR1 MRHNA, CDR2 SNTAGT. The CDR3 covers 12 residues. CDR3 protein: CASSNGDTEAFF. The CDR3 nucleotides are TGTGCCAGCAGTAATGGGGACACTGAAGCTTTCTTT.

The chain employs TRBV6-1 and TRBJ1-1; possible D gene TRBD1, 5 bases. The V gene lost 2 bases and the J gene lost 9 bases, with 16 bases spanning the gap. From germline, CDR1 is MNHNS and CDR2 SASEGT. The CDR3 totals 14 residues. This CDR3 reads CASSELGDREKAFF. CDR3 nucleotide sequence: TGTGCCAGCAGTGAATTGGGGGACCGGGAGAAAGCTTTCTTT.

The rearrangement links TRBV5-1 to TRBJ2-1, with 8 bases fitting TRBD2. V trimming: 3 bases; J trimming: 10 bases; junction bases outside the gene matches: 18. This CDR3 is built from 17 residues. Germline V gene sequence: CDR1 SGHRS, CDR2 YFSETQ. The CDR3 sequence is CASSSQTSEWGTEEQFF. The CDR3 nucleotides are TGCGCCAGCAGCTCCCAGACTAGCGAATGGGGAACGGAGGAGCAGTTCTTC.

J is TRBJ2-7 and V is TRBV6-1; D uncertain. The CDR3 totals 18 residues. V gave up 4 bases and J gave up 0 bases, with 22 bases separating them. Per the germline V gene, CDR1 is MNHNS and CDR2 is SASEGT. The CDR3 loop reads CASSALPRLYDRSYEQYF. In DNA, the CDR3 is TGTGCCAGCAGTGCCCTACCACGACTGTACGATCGCTCCTACGAGCAGTACTTC.

CDR3 in DNA: TGTGCCAGCAGCTTAGCATCAGTTGGTACAGATACGCAGTATTTT. Residues: CASSLASVGTDTQYF. The chain joins TRBV7-6 to TRBJ2-3, with unresolved D. The germline V and J ends were trimmed by 0 bases and 3 bases, with 10 bases remaining between them. The CDR3 extends over 15 amino acids. The germline CDR1 and CDR2 sequences are SGHVS and FNYEAQ.

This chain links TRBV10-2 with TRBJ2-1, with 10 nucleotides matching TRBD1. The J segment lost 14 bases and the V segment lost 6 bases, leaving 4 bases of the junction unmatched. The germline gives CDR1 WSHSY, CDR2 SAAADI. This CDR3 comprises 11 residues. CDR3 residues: CASSKGQGEFF. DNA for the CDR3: TGCGCCAGCAGCAAAGGACAGGGGGAGTTCTTC.

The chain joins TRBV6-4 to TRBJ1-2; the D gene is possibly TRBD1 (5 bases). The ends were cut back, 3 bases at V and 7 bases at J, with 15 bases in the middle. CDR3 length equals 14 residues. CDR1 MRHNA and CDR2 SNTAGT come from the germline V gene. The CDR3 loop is CASSEGLRTGGYTF. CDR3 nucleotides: TGTGCCAGCAGTGAGGGACTCCGAACGGGTGGCTACACCTTC.

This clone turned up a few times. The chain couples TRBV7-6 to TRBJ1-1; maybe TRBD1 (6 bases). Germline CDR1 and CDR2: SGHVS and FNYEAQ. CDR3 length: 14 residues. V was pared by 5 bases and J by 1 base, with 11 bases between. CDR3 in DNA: TGTGCCAGCAGCAACAGGGATCCGAACACTGAAGCTTTCTTT. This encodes CASSNRDPNTEAFF.

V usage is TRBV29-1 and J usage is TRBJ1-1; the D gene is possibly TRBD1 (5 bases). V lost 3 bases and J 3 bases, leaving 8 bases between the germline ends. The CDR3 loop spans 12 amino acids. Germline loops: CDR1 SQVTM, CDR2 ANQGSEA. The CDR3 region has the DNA TGCAGCGTTGAGACAGACGACACTGAAGCTTTCTTT. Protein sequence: CSVETDDTEAFF.

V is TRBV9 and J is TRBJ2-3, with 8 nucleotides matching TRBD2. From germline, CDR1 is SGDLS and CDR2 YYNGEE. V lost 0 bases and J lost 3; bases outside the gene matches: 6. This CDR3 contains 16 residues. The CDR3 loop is CASSVGASGLTDTQYF. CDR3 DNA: TGTGCCAGCAGCGTAGGTGCTAGCGGGTTGACAGATACGCAGTATTTT.

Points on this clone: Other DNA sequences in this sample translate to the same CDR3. For the CDR3, the DNA is TGTGCCAGCAGTTTATGGTCTAGCGGGAGCTACGAGCAGTACTTC. As protein: CASSLWSSGSYEQYF. The chain recombines TRBV27 with TRBJ2-7; TRBD2 matches 10 bases. CDR1 and CDR2 from the germline V gene are MNHEY and SMNVEV (reference sequence). V lost 1 base, J lost 3 bases, and 3 bases stayed unmatched. This CDR3 is built from 15 residues.

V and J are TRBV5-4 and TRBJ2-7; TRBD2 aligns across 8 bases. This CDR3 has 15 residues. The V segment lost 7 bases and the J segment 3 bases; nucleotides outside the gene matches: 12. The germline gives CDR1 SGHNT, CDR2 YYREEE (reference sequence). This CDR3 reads CASATRASGRYEQYF. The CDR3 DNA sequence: TGTGCCAGCGCCACTAGGGCTAGCGGGCGCTACGAGCAGTACTTC.

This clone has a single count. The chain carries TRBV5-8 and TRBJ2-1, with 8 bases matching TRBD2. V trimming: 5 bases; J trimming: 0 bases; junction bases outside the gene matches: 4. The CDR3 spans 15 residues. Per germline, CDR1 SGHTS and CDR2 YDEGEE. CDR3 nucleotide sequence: TGTGCCAGCAGACCAACTAGCGGCTCCTACAATGAGCAGTTCTTC. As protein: CASRPTSGSYNEQFF.

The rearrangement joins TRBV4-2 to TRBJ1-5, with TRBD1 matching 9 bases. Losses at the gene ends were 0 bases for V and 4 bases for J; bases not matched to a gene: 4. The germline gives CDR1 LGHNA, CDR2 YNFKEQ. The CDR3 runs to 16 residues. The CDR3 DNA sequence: TGTGCCAGCAGCCAAGACGGGACAGGGAGGAATCAGCCCCAGCATTTT. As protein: CASSQDGTGRNQPQHF.

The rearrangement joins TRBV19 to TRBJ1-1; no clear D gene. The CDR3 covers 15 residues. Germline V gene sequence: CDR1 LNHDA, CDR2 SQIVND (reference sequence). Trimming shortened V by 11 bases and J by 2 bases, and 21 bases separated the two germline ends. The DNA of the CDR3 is TGTGCCTCTATATTTGGCGGAGCGACCAACACTGAAGCTTTCTTT. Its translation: CASIFGGATNTEAFF. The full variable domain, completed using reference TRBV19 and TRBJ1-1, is DGGITQSPKYLFRKEGQNVTLSCEQNLNHDAMYWYRQDPGQGLRLIYYSQIVNDFQKGDIAEGYSVSREKKESFPLTVTSAQKNPTAFYLCASIFGGATNTEAFFGQGTRLTVV.

The CDR3 coding sequence is TGTGCCAGCAGTTTCCAGAGGGATGGCCGAGACAGTCCCTACGAGCAGTACTTC. It codes for CASSFQRDGRDSPYEQYF. The chain joins TRBV27 to TRBJ2-7; D is possibly TRBD1 or TRBD2 (5 bases each). Germline loops: CDR1 MNHEY, CDR2 SMNVEV (reference sequence). Trimming cost V 3 bases and J 2 bases, with 23 bases left between them. There are 18 residues in the CDR3.

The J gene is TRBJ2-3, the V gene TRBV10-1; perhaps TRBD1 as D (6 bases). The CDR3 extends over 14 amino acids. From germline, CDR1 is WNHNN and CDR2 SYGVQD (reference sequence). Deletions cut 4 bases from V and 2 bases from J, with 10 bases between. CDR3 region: CASSVTGYTDTQYF. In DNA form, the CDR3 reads TGCGCCAGCAGTGTCACAGGGTACACAGATACGCAGTATTTT.

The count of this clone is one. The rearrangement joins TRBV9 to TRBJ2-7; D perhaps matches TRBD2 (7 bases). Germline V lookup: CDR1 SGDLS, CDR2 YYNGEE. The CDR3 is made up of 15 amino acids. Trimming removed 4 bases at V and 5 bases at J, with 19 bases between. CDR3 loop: CASSSRGGGFDEQYF. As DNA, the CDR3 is TGTGCCAGCAGCTCACGAGGGGGAGGGTTCGACGAGCAGTACTTC.

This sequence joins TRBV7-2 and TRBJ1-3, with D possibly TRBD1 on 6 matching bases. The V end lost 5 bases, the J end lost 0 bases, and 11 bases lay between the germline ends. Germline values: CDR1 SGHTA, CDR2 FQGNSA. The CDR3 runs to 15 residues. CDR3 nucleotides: TGTGCCAGCAGCATAGGGGGGTACTCTGGAAACACCATATATTTT. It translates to CASSIGGYSGNTIYF.

The CDR3 nucleotides are TGTGCCAGCAGCCTCAGCCTCGGGGGCCAAAAGCCCCAGTACTTC. It specifies CASSLSLGGQKPQYF. The chain joins TRBV7-6 to TRBJ2-5, with D perhaps being TRBD1 or TRBD2 (6 bases each). CDR1 and CDR2 (germline): SGHVS, FNYEAQ. V lost 5 bases and J 9 bases, leaving 22 bases between the germline ends. The CDR3 spans 15 residues.

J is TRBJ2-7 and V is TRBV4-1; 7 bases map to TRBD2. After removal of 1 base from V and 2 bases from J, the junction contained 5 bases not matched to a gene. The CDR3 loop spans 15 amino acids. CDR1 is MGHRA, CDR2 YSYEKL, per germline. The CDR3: CASSQGTSVAYEQYF. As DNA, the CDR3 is TGCGCCAGCAGCCAAGGAACTAGCGTTGCCTACGAGCAGTACTTC.

CDR3 nucleotides: TGTGCCAGCAGCCGCGGCAAGTACGGAGGCACAGATACGCAGTATTTT. It translates to CASSRGKYGGTDTQYF. The chain recombines TRBV7-9 with TRBJ2-3; no firm D call. CDR1 and CDR2 (germline): SEHNR, FQNEAQ (reference sequence). CDR3 length equals 16 residues. V was pared by 5 bases and J by 1 base, with 16 bases between.

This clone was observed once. CDR3 bases: TGTGCCAGCAGTTTAAGTCGGACAGGGGGCGTGGTTTTCTTT. Protein product: CASSLSRTGGVVFF. This chain connects TRBV28 to TRBJ1-1; the match to TRBD1 covers 11 bases. This CDR3 is built from 14 residues. Germline V gene lookup returns CDR1 MDHEN and CDR2 SYDVKM. V dropped 2 bases and J dropped 13; count of bases not matched to a gene: 9. The variable domain in full, completed from reference TRBV28 and TRBJ1-1, reads DVKVTQSSRYLVKRTGEKVFLECVQDMDHENMFWYRQDPGLGLRLIYFSYDVKMKEKGDIPEGYSVSREKKERFSLILESASTNQTSMYLCASSLSRTGGVVFFGQGTRLTVV.

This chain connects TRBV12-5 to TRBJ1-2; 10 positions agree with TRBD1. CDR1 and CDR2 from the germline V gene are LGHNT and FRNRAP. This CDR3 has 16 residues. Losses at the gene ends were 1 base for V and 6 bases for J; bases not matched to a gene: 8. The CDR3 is CASGLAPLDRGDGYTF. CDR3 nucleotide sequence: TGTGCTAGTGGTTTGGCGCCTCTGGACAGGGGGGATGGCTACACCTTC. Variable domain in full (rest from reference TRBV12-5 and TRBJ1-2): DARVTQTPRHKVTEMGQEVTMRCQPILGHNTVFWYRQTMMQGLELLAYFRNRAPLDDSGMPKDRFSAEMPDATLATLKIQPSEPRDSAVYFCASGLAPLDRGDGYTFGSGTRLTVV.

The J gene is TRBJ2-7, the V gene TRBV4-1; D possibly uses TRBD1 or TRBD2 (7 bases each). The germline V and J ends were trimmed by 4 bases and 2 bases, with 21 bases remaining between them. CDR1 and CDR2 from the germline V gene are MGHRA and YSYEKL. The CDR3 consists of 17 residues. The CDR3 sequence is CASSLPRGGGRAYEQYF. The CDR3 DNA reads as TGCGCCAGCAGCCTCCCGCGGGGAGGGGGCCGAGCCTACGAGCAGTACTTC.